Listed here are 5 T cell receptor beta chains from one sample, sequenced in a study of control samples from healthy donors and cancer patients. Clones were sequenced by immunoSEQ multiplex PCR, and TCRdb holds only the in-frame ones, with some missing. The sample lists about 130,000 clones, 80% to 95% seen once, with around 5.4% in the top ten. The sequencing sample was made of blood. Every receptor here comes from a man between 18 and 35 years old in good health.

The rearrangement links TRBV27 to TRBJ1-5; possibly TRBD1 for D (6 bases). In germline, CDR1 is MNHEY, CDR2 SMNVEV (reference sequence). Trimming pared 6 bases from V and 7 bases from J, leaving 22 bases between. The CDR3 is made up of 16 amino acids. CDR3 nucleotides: TGTGCCAGCAGCCCCTCCAGGGGAGTCTTCGAGCAGCCCCAGCATTTT. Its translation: CASSPSRGVFEQPQHF.

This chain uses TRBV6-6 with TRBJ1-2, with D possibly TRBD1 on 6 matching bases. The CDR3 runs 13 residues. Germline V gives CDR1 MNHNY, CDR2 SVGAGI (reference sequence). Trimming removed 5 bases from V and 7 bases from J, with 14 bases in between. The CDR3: CASSPIGGRGYTF. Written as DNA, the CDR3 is TGTGCCAGCAGTCCAATTGGGGGCCGTGGCTACACCTTC.

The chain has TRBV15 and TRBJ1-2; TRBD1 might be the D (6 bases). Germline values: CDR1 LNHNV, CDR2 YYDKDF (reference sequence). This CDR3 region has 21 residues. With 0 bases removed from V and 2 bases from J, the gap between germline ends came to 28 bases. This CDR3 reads CATSRDEVLQGEGGVNYGYTF. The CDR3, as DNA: TGTGCCACCAGCAGAGATGAGGTACTTCAAGGTGAGGGGGGGGTGAACTATGGCTACACCTTC.

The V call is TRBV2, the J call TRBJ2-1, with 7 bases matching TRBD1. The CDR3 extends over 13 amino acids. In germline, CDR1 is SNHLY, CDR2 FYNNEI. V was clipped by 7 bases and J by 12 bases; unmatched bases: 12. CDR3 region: CASNRGLEGAQFF. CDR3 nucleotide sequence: TGTGCCAGCAATAGGGGCCTTGAGGGGGCGCAGTTCTTC.

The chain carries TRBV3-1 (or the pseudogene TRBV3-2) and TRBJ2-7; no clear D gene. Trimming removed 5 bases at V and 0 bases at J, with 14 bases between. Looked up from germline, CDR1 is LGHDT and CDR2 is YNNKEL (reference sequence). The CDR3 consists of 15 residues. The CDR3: CASSERGYPSYEQYF. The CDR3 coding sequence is TGTGCCAGCAGCGAGAGAGGATACCCCTCCTACGAGCAGTACTTC.